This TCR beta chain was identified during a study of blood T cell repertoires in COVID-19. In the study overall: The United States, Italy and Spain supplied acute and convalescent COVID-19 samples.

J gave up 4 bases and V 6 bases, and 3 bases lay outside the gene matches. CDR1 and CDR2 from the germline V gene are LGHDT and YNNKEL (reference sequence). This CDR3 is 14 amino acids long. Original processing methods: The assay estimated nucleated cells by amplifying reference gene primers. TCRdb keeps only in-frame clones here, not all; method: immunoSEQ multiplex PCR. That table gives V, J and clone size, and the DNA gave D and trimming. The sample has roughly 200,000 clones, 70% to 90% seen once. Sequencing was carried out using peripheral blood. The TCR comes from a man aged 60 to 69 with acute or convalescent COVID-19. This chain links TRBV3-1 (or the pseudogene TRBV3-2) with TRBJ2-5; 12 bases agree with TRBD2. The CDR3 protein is CASRSGLAGETQYF. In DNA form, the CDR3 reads TGTGCCAGCAGATCGGGACTAGCGGGAGAGACCCAGTACTTC.